This is a list of T cell receptor beta chains from one sample in a study of blood T cell dynamics during melanoma immunotherapy. Clones were sequenced by immunoSEQ multiplex PCR, and TCRdb holds only the in-frame ones, with some missing. The data contain some 20,000 clones, around nine tenths of them singletons. The sequencing used blood, collected from a patient treated with checkpoint blockade. Source of these receptors: a human donor with melanoma. Both conserved end residues are part of each CDR3. The order of the fields is CDR3 protein, CDR3 DNA, clone size, CDR3 length, D gene, J gene, V gene. A D gene is named only where the DNA matches it firmly. Rows may omit the clone size; those that give it use once, few, many or a size class.

CDR3aa: CASRLRTVYNEKLFF
CDR3nt: TGTGCCAGCAGGCTGCGGACAGTTTATAATGAAAAACTGTTTTTT
abundance: -
len: 15
d_gene: -
j_gene: TRBJ1-4
v_gene: TRBV2

CDR3aa: CAIGGESTDTQYF
CDR3nt: TGTGCCATAGGGGGGGAGAGCACAGATACGCAGTATTTT
abundance: -
len: 13
d_gene: -
j_gene: TRBJ2-3
v_gene: TRBV10-3

CDR3aa: CASRLQGGDEQFF
CDR3nt: TGCGCCAGCAGATTACAGGGAGGGGATGAGCAGTTCTTC
abundance: -
len: 13
d_gene: -
j_gene: TRBJ2-1
v_gene: TRBV5-1

CDR3aa: CASRNPGTASEQYF
CDR3nt: TGTGCCAGCAGGAACCCCGGGACCGCGAGCGAGCAGTACTTC
abundance: -
len: 14
d_gene: -
j_gene: TRBJ2-7
v_gene: TRBV6-6

CDR3aa: CASSRQGLAKNIQYF
CDR3nt: TGTGCCAGCAGTCGACAGGGCCTAGCCAAAAACATTCAGTACTTC
abundance: -
len: 15
d_gene: TRBD1
j_gene: TRBJ2-4
v_gene: TRBV27

CDR3aa: CASSKGAGNSPLHF
CDR3nt: TGTGCCAGTTCTAAGGGGGCAGGTAATTCACCCCTCCACTTT
abundance: -
len: 14
d_gene: TRBD1
j_gene: TRBJ1-6
v_gene: TRBV28

CDR3aa: CASSQATGGPDEQFF
CDR3nt: TGCGCCAGCAGCCAAGCGACGGGAGGGCCAGATGAGCAGTTCTTC
abundance: -
len: 15
d_gene: TRBD2
j_gene: TRBJ2-1
v_gene: TRBV4-3

CDR3aa: CASSSPGQGGYEQYF
CDR3nt: TGTGCCAGCAGCTCTCCGGGACAGGGTGGCTACGAGCAGTACTTC
abundance: -
len: 15
d_gene: TRBD1
j_gene: TRBJ2-7
v_gene: TRBV7-9

CDR3aa: CASSQEGGGIPYEQYF
CDR3nt: TGTGCCAGCAGCCAAGAGGGAGGGGGGATTCCCTACGAGCAGTACTTC
abundance: -
len: 16
d_gene: -
j_gene: TRBJ2-7
v_gene: TRBV4-2

CDR3aa: CASSVGAGGPVEQFF
CDR3nt: TGTGCCAGCAGCGTAGGAGCGGGAGGGCCGGTTGAGCAGTTCTTC
abundance: -
len: 15
d_gene: TRBD2
j_gene: TRBJ2-1
v_gene: TRBV9

CDR3aa: CASSFSRGGYEQYF
CDR3nt: TGTGCCAGCAGTTTTTCCAGGGGCGGCTACGAGCAGTACTTC
abundance: -
len: 14
d_gene: -
j_gene: TRBJ2-7
v_gene: TRBV28

CDR3aa: CASSRRGYGAETQYF
CDR3nt: TGTGCCAGCAGCCGCAGGGGTTATGGGGCAGAGACCCAGTACTTC
abundance: -
len: 15
d_gene: -
j_gene: TRBJ2-5
v_gene: TRBV7-2

CDR3aa: CASSTPQQGSGANVLTF
CDR3nt: TGTGCCAGCAGCACCCCGCAACAGGGTTCTGGGGCCAACGTCCTGACTTTC
abundance: -
len: 17
d_gene: -
j_gene: TRBJ2-6
v_gene: TRBV28

CDR3aa: CSVPGLTYNEQFF
CDR3nt: TGCAGCGTCCCGGGACTTACATACAATGAGCAGTTCTTC
abundance: -
len: 13
d_gene: -
j_gene: TRBJ2-1
v_gene: TRBV29-1

CDR3aa: CASSTGTAREQYF
CDR3nt: TGCGCCAGCAGCACCGGGACAGCCAGGGAGCAGTACTTC
abundance: -
len: 13
d_gene: TRBD1
j_gene: TRBJ2-7
v_gene: TRBV7-2

CDR3aa: CASRGSSSYNEQFF
CDR3nt: TGTGCCAGCAGGGGATCTAGTTCCTACAATGAGCAGTTCTTC
abundance: -
len: 14
d_gene: -
j_gene: TRBJ2-1
v_gene: TRBV6-1

CDR3aa: CASSPLRDHQETQYF
CDR3nt: TGTGCCAGCAGTCCTCTGCGGGACCACCAAGAGACCCAGTACTTC
abundance: once
len: 15
d_gene: -
j_gene: TRBJ2-5
v_gene: TRBV28

CDR3aa: CASSLAGGNGETQYF
CDR3nt: TGTGCCAGCAGCTTAGCTGGGGGTAATGGGGAGACCCAGTACTTC
abundance: -
len: 15
d_gene: -
j_gene: TRBJ2-5
v_gene: TRBV11-3

CDR3aa: CASSLDQGPGIQYF
CDR3nt: TGTGCCAGCAGCTTAGATCAGGGACCGGGCATTCAGTACTTC
abundance: once
len: 14
d_gene: -
j_gene: TRBJ2-4
v_gene: TRBV11-2

CDR3aa: CASSLLGLGNYEQYF
CDR3nt: TGTGCCAGCAGCTTACTCGGGCTAGGCAACTACGAGCAGTACTTC
abundance: once
len: 15
d_gene: -
j_gene: TRBJ2-7
v_gene: TRBV7-2

CDR3aa: CASSYGGGSEAFF
CDR3nt: TGTGCCAGCAGTTACGGGGGGGGCTCGGAAGCTTTCTTT
abundance: medium-sized
len: 13
d_gene: -
j_gene: TRBJ1-1
v_gene: TRBV6-5

CDR3aa: CASSRSTRTGQYF
CDR3nt: TGTGCCAGCAGTCGTTCGACTCGTACCGGGCAGTACTTC
abundance: -
len: 13
d_gene: -
j_gene: TRBJ2-7
v_gene: TRBV27

CDR3aa: CASSFGAAYEQYF
CDR3nt: TGTGCCAGCAGTTTTGGTGCAGCCTACGAGCAGTACTTC
abundance: -
len: 13
d_gene: -
j_gene: TRBJ2-7
v_gene: TRBV27

CDR3aa: CASSVEGGTEAFF
CDR3nt: TGTGCCAGCAGCGTCGAGGGGGGCACTGAAGCTTTCTTT
abundance: -
len: 13
d_gene: -
j_gene: TRBJ1-1
v_gene: TRBV4-2

CDR3aa: CASSLRGGGADTQYF
CDR3nt: TGTGCCAGCAGCTTGCGGGGAGGGGGCGCAGATACGCAGTATTTT
abundance: -
len: 15
d_gene: -
j_gene: TRBJ2-3
v_gene: TRBV5-4

CDR3aa: CASTRTAFYGYTF
CDR3nt: TGTGCCAGCACACGGACAGCCTTCTATGGCTACACCTTC
abundance: few
len: 13
d_gene: -
j_gene: TRBJ1-2
v_gene: TRBV21-1

CDR3aa: CASRTLNTEAFF
CDR3nt: TGTGCCTCGCGGACTCTGAACACTGAAGCTTTCTTT
abundance: -
len: 12
d_gene: -
j_gene: TRBJ1-1
v_gene: TRBV10-3

CDR3aa: CATGEDRSSYEQYF
CDR3nt: TGTGCCACGGGCGAGGACCGAAGTTCCTACGAGCAGTACTTC
abundance: -
len: 14
d_gene: -
j_gene: TRBJ2-7
v_gene: TRBV10-3

CDR3aa: CASSAGYRDTEAFF
CDR3nt: TGTGCCAGCAGTGCGGGTTACAGGGACACTGAAGCTTTCTTT
abundance: -
len: 14
d_gene: -
j_gene: TRBJ1-1
v_gene: TRBV6-1

CDR3aa: CASSLVEGGSYGYTF
CDR3nt: TGTGCCAGCAGCTTGGTTGAAGGGGGAAGCTATGGCTACACCTTC
abundance: -
len: 15
d_gene: -
j_gene: TRBJ1-2
v_gene: TRBV6-5

CDR3aa: CASSYNPGGTWYGYTF
CDR3nt: TGTGCCAGCAGTTACAACCCCGGGGGGACGTGGTATGGCTACACCTTC
abundance: -
len: 16
d_gene: -
j_gene: TRBJ1-2
v_gene: TRBV6-6

CDR3aa: CASSGGTSGKDTQYF
CDR3nt: TGTGCCAGCAGTGGGGGGACTAGCGGGAAGGATACGCAGTATTTT
abundance: -
len: 15
d_gene: TRBD2
j_gene: TRBJ2-3
v_gene: TRBV28

CDR3aa: CASSMSSGGSSYEQYF
CDR3nt: TGTGCCAGTAGTATGTCTTCCGGGGGTTCGAGCTACGAGCAGTACTTC
abundance: -
len: 16
d_gene: -
j_gene: TRBJ2-7
v_gene: TRBV19

CDR3aa: CASSIIIGQGHYEQYF
CDR3nt: TGTGCCAGCAGCATAATTATAGGACAGGGCCACTACGAGCAGTACTTC
abundance: -
len: 16
d_gene: TRBD1
j_gene: TRBJ2-7
v_gene: TRBV4-2

CDR3aa: CAWKGVTAGEQYF
CDR3nt: TGTGCCTGGAAGGGAGTGACAGCGGGCGAGCAGTACTTC
abundance: medium-sized
len: 13
d_gene: -
j_gene: TRBJ2-7
v_gene: TRBV30

CDR3aa: CSAREAEAFF
CDR3nt: TGCAGTGCTAGGGAGGCTGAAGCTTTCTTT
abundance: -
len: 10
d_gene: -
j_gene: TRBJ1-1
v_gene: TRBV20-1